The rows below give T cell receptor beta chains drawn from one sample of a study of shared clonotypes between healthy human individuals. Generated by immunoSEQ multiplex PCR, the TCRdb table keeps only in-frame clones and is missing some. The profile shows more than 1.2 million clones, 98% to 99% of them singletons. Sequences were obtained from naive CD4+ T cells sorted from blood. These receptors were collected from a man in his thirties or forties in good health. CDR3s include the opening cysteine and the closing phenylalanine or tryptophan. The D gene is left open where the match is weak. Rows may omit the clone size; those that give it use once, few, many or a size class.

d_call j_call v_call clone_size cdr3_aa cdr3_nt
. TRBJ2-5 TRBV23-1 . CASSRAAATQYF TGCGCCAGCAGTCGGGCAGCGGCGACCCAGTACTTC
TRBD1 TRBJ2-7 TRBV19 . CASSRGQGWNEQYF TGTGCCAGTAGTAGGGGACAGGGATGGAACGAGCAGTACTTC
. TRBJ1-4 TRBV6-5 . CASSFGQQNEKLFF TGTGCCAGCAGTTTCGGACAGCAAAATGAAAAACTGTTTTTT
TRBD1 TRBJ2-1 TRBV27 . CASSGDRTNNEQFF TGTGCCAGCAGCGGGGACAGGACCAACAATGAGCAGTTCTTC
. TRBJ2-3 TRBV29-1 . CSVDPGASTDTQYF TGCAGCGTTGACCCCGGGGCTAGCACAGATACGCAGTATTTT
. TRBJ2-7 TRBV28 . CASSPMGAAYEQYF TGTGCCAGCAGCCCGATGGGGGCGGCCTACGAGCAGTACTTC
TRBD2 TRBJ2-5 TRBV5-4 . CASSGTSGRGETQYF TGTGCCAGCAGCGGAACTAGCGGACGGGGAGAGACCCAGTACTTC
TRBD1 TRBJ2-2 TRBV18 . CASSSGQDTGELFF TGTGCCAGCTCATCGGGACAGGACACCGGGGAGCTGTTTTTT
. TRBJ2-2 TRBV6-5 . CASRRDFSSTGELFF TGTGCCAGCAGACGGGACTTTTCTAGCACCGGGGAGCTGTTTTTT
. TRBJ1-3 TRBV19 . CASSKEYGNTIYF TGTGCCAGTAGTAAAGAGTATGGAAACACCATATATTTT
. TRBJ1-5 TRBV6-5 once CASSYTVDQPQHF TGTGCCAGCAGTTACACAGTGGATCAGCCCCAGCATTTT
. TRBJ2-4 TRBV7-9 . CASSTDGVAGVSKNIQYF TGTGCCAGCAGCACAGATGGTGTGGCAGGGGTGTCCAAAAACATTCAGTACTTC
. TRBJ2-2 TRBV7-3 . CASSPPGGGQLNTGELFF TGTGCCAGCAGCCCCCCTGGGGGGGGACAGTTGAACACCGGGGAGCTGTTTTTT
TRBD2 TRBJ2-5 TRBV18 . CASSPLAEGGETQYF TGTGCCAGCTCCCCACTAGCGGAGGGGGGAGAGACCCAGTACTTC
TRBD2 TRBJ2-1 TRBV9 . CASSTGLAGNNEQFF TGTGCCAGCAGCACGGGACTAGCGGGAAACAATGAGCAGTTCTTC
TRBD2 TRBJ2-7 TRBV10-3 . CAISIAGGSYEQYF TGTGCCATCAGTATAGCGGGAGGCTCCTACGAGCAGTACTTC
. TRBJ2-1 TRBV29-1 . CSVQSQSEDSYNEQFF TGCAGCGTTCAATCCCAGTCGGAGGACTCCTACAATGAGCAGTTCTTC
. TRBJ1-2 TRBV6-5 . CASSFGAGVYGYTF .
. TRBJ1-4 TRBV10-1 . CASSESTQGNGKLFF TGCGCCAGCAGTGAGTCGACCCAGGGGAATGGAAAACTGTTTTTT
TRBD2 TRBJ2-5 TRBV10-3 . CATRGSGSGETQYF TGTGCCACCCGGGGTAGCGGGAGTGGTGAGACCCAGTACTTC
. TRBJ1-2 TRBV5-1 . CASSSRDPNYGYTF TGCGCCAGCAGCTCTAGGGATCCTAACTATGGCTACACCTTC
. TRBJ2-2 TRBV5-1 . CASSLEVVSGLLFF TGCGCCAGCAGCTTGGAAGTAGTATCCGGGTTGCTGTTTTTT
. TRBJ1-1 TRBV6-6 . CASSYPGGEAFF TGTGCCAGCAGTTACCCCGGGGGGGAAGCTTTCTTT
. TRBJ2-7 TRBV18 . CASSPAESYEQYF TGTGCCAGCTCACCAGCAGAATCTTACGAGCAGTACTTC
. TRBJ2-7 TRBV13 . CASSLVSGDSPYEQYF TGTGCCAGCAGCTTAGTGTCGGGAGACTCCCCTTACGAGCAGTACTTC
. TRBJ2-7 TRBV7-9 . CASSSQSAGTSEQYF TGTGCCAGCAGCTCTCAGTCGGCAGGGACGTCCGAGCAGTACTTC
. TRBJ2-3 TRBV6-1 once CASRLASDTDTQYF TGTGCCAGCAGGCTAGCGTCCGACACAGATACGCAGTATTTT
. TRBJ2-2 TRBV5-1 . CASSLQGTNTGELFF TGCGCCAGCAGCTTGCAAGGAACGAACACCGGGGAGCTGTTTTTT